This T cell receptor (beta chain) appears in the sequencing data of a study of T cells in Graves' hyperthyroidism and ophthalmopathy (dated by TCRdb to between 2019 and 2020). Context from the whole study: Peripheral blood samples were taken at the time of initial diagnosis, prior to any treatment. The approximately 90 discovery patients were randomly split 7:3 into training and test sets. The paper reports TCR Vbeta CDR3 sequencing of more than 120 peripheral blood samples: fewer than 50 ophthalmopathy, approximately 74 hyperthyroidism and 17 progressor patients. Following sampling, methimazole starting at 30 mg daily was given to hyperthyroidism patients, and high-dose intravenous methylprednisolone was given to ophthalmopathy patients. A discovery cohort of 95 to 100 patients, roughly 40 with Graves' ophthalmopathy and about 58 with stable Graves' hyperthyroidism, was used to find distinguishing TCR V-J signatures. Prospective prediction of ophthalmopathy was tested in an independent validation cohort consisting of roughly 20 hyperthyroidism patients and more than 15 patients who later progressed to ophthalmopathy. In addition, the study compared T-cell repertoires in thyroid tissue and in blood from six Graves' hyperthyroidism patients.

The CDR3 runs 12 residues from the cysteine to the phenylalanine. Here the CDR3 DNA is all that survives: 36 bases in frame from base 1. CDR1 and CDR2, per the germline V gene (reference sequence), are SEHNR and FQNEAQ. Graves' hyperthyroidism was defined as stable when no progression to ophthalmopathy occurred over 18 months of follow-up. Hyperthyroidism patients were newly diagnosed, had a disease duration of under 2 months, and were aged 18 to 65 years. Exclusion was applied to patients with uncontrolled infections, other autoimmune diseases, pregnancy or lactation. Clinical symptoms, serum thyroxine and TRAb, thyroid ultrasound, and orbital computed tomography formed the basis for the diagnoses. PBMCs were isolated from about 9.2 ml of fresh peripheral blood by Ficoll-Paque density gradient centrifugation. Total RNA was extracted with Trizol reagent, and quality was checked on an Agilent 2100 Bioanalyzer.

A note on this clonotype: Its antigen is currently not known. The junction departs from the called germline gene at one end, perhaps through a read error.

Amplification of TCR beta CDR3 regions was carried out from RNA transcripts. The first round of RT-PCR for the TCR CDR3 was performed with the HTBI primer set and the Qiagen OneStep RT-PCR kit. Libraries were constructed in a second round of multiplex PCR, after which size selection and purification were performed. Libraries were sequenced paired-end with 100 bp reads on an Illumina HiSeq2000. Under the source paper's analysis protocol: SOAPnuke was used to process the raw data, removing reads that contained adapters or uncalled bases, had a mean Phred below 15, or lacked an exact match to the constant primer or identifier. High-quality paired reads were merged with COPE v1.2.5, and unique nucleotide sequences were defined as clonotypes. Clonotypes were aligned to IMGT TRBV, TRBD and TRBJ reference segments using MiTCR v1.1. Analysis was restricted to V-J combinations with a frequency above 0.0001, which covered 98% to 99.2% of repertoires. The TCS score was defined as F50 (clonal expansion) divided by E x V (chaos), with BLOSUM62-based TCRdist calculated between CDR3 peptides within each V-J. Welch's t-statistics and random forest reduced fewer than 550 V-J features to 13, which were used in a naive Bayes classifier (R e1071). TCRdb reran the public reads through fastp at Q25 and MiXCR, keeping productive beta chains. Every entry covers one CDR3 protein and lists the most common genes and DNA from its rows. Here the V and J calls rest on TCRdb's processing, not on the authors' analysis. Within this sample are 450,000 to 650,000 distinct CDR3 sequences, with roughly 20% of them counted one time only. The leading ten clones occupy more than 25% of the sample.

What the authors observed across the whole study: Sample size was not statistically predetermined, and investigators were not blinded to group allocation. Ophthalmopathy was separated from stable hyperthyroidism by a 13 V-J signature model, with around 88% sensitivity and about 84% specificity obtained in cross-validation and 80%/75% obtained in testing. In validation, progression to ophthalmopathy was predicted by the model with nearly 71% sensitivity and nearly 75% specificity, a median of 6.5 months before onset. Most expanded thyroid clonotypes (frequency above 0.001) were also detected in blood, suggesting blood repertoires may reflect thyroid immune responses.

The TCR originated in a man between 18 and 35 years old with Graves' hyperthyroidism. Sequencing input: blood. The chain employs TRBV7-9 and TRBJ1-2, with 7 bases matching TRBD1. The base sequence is TGTGCCGGCAGCTTATCAGGGGGTGGCTACACCTTC. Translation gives CAGSLSGGGYTF.